The 17 T cell receptor beta chains below come from one sample, sequenced in a study of beta chain features in type 1 diabetes. Every isolated RNA sample was fully reverse transcribed, so sequencing captured expressed TCRB transcripts. Assay used: immunoSEQ multiplex PCR; TCRdb lists only in-frame clones, some missing. The sample gives 200,000 to 250,000 clones, about 25% of which show up once; under 5% is in the top ten. The sequencing input was central memory CD4+ T cells from blood. These receptors originate from a man younger than 45 in good health.

This clone was counted only a few times. The chain recombines TRBV7-2 with TRBJ2-3; D call uncertain. The germline gives CDR1 SGHTA, CDR2 FQGNSA. Trimming took 6 bases from V and 6 from J, leaving 13 bases between them. The CDR3 contains 13 residues. CDR3 sequence reads: CASRQERWDTQYF. Here the CDR3 DNA reads TGTGCCAGCAGGCAGGAACGTTGGGATACGCAGTATTTT.

The chain has TRBV20-1 and TRBJ2-5; D not certain. This CDR3 is 10 amino acids long. The ends were cut back, 3 bases at V and 5 bases at J, with 4 bases in the middle. CDR1 is DFQATT, CDR2 SNEGSKA, per germline (reference sequence). The CDR3 spells CSASSETQYF. CDR3 sequence (DNA): TGCAGTGCTAGTTCCGAGACCCAGTACTTC.

This chain joins TRBV30 and TRBJ2-7, with 8 nucleotides matching TRBD2. Germline V lookup: CDR1 GTSNPN, CDR2 SVGIG (reference sequence). The CDR3 extends over 16 amino acids. V lost 0 bases, J lost 3 bases, and 10 bases stayed unmatched. The CDR3 spells CAWSVLGGLVNYEQYF. The CDR3 coding sequence is TGTGCCTGGAGTGTACTCGGGGGACTAGTGAACTACGAGCAGTACTTC.

The gene calls are TRBV5-4 and TRBJ2-5; 7 positions match TRBD2. Germline V CDR1 and CDR2: SGHNT, YYREEE (reference sequence). The CDR3 totals 15 residues. Trimming at V came to 3 bases and at J to 5 bases, leaving 10 bases not matched to a gene. CDR3 bases: TGTGCCAGCAGCTCAGATCGGGAGGCTCGGGAGACCCAGTACTTC. Translation gives CASSSDREARETQYF. Full variable domain (outside the CDR3, taken from reference TRBV5-4 and TRBJ2-5): ETGVTQSPTHLIKTRGQQVTLRCSSQSGHNTVSWYQQALGQGPQFIFQYYREEENGRGNFPPRFSGLQFPNYSSELNVNALELDDSALYLCASSSDREARETQYFGPGTRLLVL.

CDR3 sequence (DNA): TGTGCCAGCAGCTTGAAACAGGGGAAATCAGAAAAACTGTTTTTT. This sequence encodes CASSLKQGKSEKLFF. The genes are TRBV5-4 and TRBJ1-4; the match to TRBD1 covers 7 bases. Trimming took 1 base from V and 8 from J; bases not matched to a gene: 8. Per germline, CDR1 SGHNT and CDR2 YYREEE (reference sequence). The CDR3 length is 15 residues.

The chain joins TRBV2 to TRBJ1-6; weak D call: TRBD1 (6 bases). Trimming removed 3 bases at V and 10 bases at J, with 19 bases between. CDR1 and CDR2 from the germline V gene are SNHLY and FYNNEI. CDR3 length: 16 residues. CDR3 region: CASSDAGGGSFSPLHF. The CDR3 DNA follows: TGTGCCAGCAGTGATGCGGGGGGCGGAAGTTTCTCACCCCTCCACTTT.

There are a few counts of this clone. The J gene is TRBJ2-1, the V gene TRBV10-3, with 10 positions matching TRBD2. The V gene end was trimmed by 8 bases and the J gene end by 6 bases; junction bases not matched to a gene: 7. Germline V gives CDR1 ENHRY, CDR2 SYGVKD. The CDR3 is 14 residues long. CDR3 protein: CAIRASGGPNEQFF. CDR3 coding DNA: TGTGCCATCCGGGCTAGCGGGGGACCCAATGAGCAGTTCTTC.

This clone is termed medium-sized. The rearrangement uses TRBV10-3 and TRBJ2-7, with D possibly TRBD1 on 6 matching bases. The germline gives CDR1 ENHRY, CDR2 SYGVKD. This CDR3 comprises 12 residues. V lost 11 bases to trimming and J lost 3 bases, with 14 bases between them. The CDR3 bases are TGTGCCGGCAGGGGAGACAGCTACGAGCAGTACTTC. Amino acids: CAGRGDSYEQYF.

This chain connects TRBV7-2 to TRBJ2-1; the match to TRBD2 covers 11 bases. Germline CDR1 SGHTA, CDR2 FQGNSA. With V trimmed by 4 bases and J by 8 bases, 10 bases remained unmatched. This CDR3 is 16 amino acids long. DNA of the CDR3: TGTGCCAGCAGCTCTCTAACTAGCGGGAGACGACATGAGCAGTTCTTC. Its protein product is CASSSLTSGRRHEQFF.

The chain employs TRBV1 and TRBJ1-6. TRBV1 is a pseudogene. The CDR3 length is 14 residues. The CDR3 nucleotides read TGCACCAGCAGCCAAGCCGGGGAGAATTCACCCCTCCACTTT. As protein: CTSSQAGENSPLHF.

In this sample, this clone turned up a few times. The V gene is TRBV7-2, the J gene TRBJ2-7, with 10 bases that match TRBD2. Germline assignment: CDR1 SGHTA and CDR2 FQGNSA. V was clipped by 1 base and J by 3 bases; unmatched bases: 6. The CDR3 covers 16 residues. The DNA for the CDR3 is TGTGCCAGCAGCTTAGACGCTAGCGGGAGACTCTACGAGCAGTACTTC. As protein: CASSLDASGRLYEQYF.

This rearrangement joins TRBV6-5 to TRBJ2-7, with D perhaps matching TRBD1 (5 bases). There are 15 residues in the CDR3. Trimming removed 6 bases at V and 6 bases at J, with 21 bases between. CDR1 is MNHEY, CDR2 SVGAGI, per germline. The CDR3 here is CASRITSGAVGEQYF. DNA of the CDR3: TGTGCCAGCAGGATTACTTCTGGGGCAGTAGGCGAGCAGTACTTC.

There are a few counts of this clone. V usage is TRBV27 and J usage is TRBJ2-7; tentatively, D is TRBD2 (6 bases). The V end lost 7 bases, the J end lost 4 bases, and 17 bases lay between the germline ends. There are 14 residues in the CDR3. Germline CDR1 is MNHEY and CDR2 is SMNVEV (reference sequence). CDR3 sequence: CASTRLGSAYEQYF. DNA for the CDR3: TGTGCCAGCACCCGTCTCGGGAGTGCATACGAGCAGTACTTC.

This clone was counted many times. Here the CDR3 DNA reads TGTGCCAGCAGCGCTAGCGGGAGTTGGCAGTTCTTC. This encodes CASSASGSWQFF. V gene TRBV14 combines with J gene TRBJ2-1, with 10 bases matching TRBD2. The length of the CDR3 is 12 residues. After removal of 5 bases from V and 12 bases from J, the junction contained 4 bases not matched to a gene. CDR1 is SGHDN and CDR2 is FVKESK in the germline V gene.

As to this clone: This may be a read error: a much more frequent sequence differs by one nucleotide. This chain uses TRBV7-2 with TRBJ2-1, with TRBD1 identical over 8 bases. Germline-derived CDR1 and CDR2 are SGHTA and FQGNSA. The CDR3 is made up of 15 amino acids. V gave up 5 bases and J gave up 0 bases; unmatched junction bases: 3. CDR3 DNA sequence: TGTGCCAGCAGCACCGGACAGGGCTCCTACAATGAGCAGTTCTTC. Its translation is CASSTGQGSYNEQFF.

This clone occurred many times. The V call is TRBV10-3, the J call TRBJ2-2, with D perhaps matching TRBD1 (5 bases). CDR1 and CDR2 (germline): ENHRY, SYGVKD. The CDR3 contains 14 residues. Trimming shortened V by 11 bases and J by 6 bases, and 19 bases separated the two germline ends. The CDR3 sequence: CASQESNGAGELFF. The CDR3 DNA sequence: TGTGCCTCACAGGAATCTAACGGCGCCGGGGAGCTGTTTTTT.

This clone appeared a few times. Additional DNA sequences in this sample encode the identical CDR3. This chain links TRBV29-1 with TRBJ2-7; D is uncertain. Germline CDR1 SQVTM, CDR2 ANQGSEA. V was pared by 4 bases and J by 0 bases, with 10 bases between. This CDR3 contains 13 residues. The CDR3 DNA is TGCAGCGTTGGTCCCGGGTCCTCCTACGAGCAGTACTTC. It translates to CSVGPGSSYEQYF.